Listed below are T cell receptor beta chains from one sample, sequenced in a study of CD8+CD57+ T cells in acquired aplastic anemia. TCRdb passed the reads through MiXCR, listing each CDR3 protein once. In the table there are under 350,000 distinct CDR3 sequences, around three fifths of which are singletons. Input material: sorted CD4+, CD8+, or CD8+CD57+ T cells (not recorded which) from PBMCs. Receptors originate from a human donor with severe aplastic anemia or a healthy control (not recorded which). Each CDR3 is given with its conserved first and last residue. The order of the fields is D gene, J gene, clone size, V gene, CDR3 DNA, CDR3 protein. A D gene is named only where the DNA matches it firmly. Rows give clone size only sometimes, using once, few, many, or a class for an expanded clone.

- TRBJ2-1 - TRBV9 TGTGCCAGCAGCGTAGATCCCAATGAGCAGTTCTTC CASSVDPNEQFF
TRBD2 TRBJ2-1 many TRBV9 TGTGCCAGCAGCGTAGGCTTGCAGCGGGGGGGCAGATTCAATGAGCAGTTCTTC CASSVGLQRGGRFNEQFF
- TRBJ2-5 - TRBV7-9 TGTGCCAGCAGCTTTGTGGCAGAAGAGACCCAGTACTTC CASSFVAEETQYF
TRBD1 TRBJ1-2 - TRBV29-1 TGCAGCGTTGAACCGACAGGGCTGGGAGGTTACACCTTC CSVEPTGLGGYTF
TRBD1 TRBJ1-5 - TRBV20-1 TGCAGTGCTCGATCCGGGACAGGCCTTGGGAGCAATCAGCCCCAGCATTTT CSARSGTGLGSNQPQHF
- TRBJ1-6 - TRBV2 TGTGCCAGCAGTGTGGCGGGGGTTGATAATTCACCCCTCCACTTT CASSVAGVDNSPLHF
- TRBJ2-1 - TRBV20-1 TGCAGTGCCGCCACCCCGGCGGTCTCCTACAATGAGCAGTTCTTC CSAATPAVSYNEQFF
TRBD2 TRBJ2-1 once TRBV19 TGTGCCAGTAGTATAGGGAGGGAGGGGAATGAGCAGTTCTTC CASSIGREGNEQFF
TRBD2 TRBJ2-2 - TRBV19 TGTGCCAGTAGTCCAACAAGACTAGCGGGAGGAGTAGGAGGAACCGGGGAGCTGTTTTTT CASSPTRLAGGVGGTGELFF
- TRBJ1-3 - TRBV2 TGTGCCAGCAGTGTAGGGGAGAGGGCTACTGGAAACACCATATATTTT CASSVGERATGNTIYF
- TRBJ1-1 - TRBV29-1 TGCAGCGTTGAATCACAGGGCGTGTGGACTGAAGCTTTCTTT CSVESQGVWTEAFF
- TRBJ1-3 many TRBV7-8 TGTGCCAGCAGCTTAGGTACGGGCAACTCTGGAAACACCATATATTTT CASSLGTGNSGNTIYF
- TRBJ2-3 - TRBV24-1 TGTGCCACCAGTGATCACGGGATTCGCACAGATACGCAGTATTTT CATSDHGIRTDTQYF
- TRBJ2-1 - TRBV10-2 TGCGCCAGCAGGGCGGACCTGGGGGGCTACAATGAGCAGTTCTTC CASRADLGGYNEQFF